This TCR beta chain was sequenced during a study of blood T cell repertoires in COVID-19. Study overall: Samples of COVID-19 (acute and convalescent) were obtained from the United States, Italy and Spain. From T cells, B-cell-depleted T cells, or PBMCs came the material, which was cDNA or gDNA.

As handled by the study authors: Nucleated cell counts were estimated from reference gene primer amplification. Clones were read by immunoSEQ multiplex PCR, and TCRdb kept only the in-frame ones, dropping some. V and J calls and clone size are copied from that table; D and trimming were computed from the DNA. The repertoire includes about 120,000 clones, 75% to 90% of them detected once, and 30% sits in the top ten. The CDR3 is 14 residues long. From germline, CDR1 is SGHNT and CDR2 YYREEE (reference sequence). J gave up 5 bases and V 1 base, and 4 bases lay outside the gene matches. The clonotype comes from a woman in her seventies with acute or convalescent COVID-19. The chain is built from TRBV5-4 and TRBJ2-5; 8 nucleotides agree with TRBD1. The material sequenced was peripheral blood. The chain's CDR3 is CASSLQGARETQYF. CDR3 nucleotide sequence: TGTGCCAGCAGCTTGCAGGGGGCCCGGGAGACCCAGTACTTC.